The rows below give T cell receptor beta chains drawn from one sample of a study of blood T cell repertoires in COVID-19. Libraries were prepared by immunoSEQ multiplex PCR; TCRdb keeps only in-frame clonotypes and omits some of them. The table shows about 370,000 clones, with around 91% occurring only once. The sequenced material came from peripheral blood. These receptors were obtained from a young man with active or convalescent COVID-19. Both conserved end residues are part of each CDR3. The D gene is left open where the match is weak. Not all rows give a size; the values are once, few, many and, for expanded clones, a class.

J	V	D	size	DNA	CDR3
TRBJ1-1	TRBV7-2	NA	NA	TGTGCCAGCAGCTTAGGGGGCCAAGGTACGAACACTGAAGCTTTCTTT	CASSLGGQGTNTEAFF
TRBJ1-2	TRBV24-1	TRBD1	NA	TGTGCCACCAGTGAGGGGGGACAGGCCGACTATGGCTACACCTTC	CATSEGGQADYGYTF
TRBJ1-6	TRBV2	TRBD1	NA	TGTGCCAGCAGTGCCACAGACAGGGGACCCTCCTATAATTCACCCCTCCACTTT	CASSATDRGPSYNSPLHF
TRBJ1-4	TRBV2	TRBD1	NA	TGTGCCAGCAGTCCGGGACAGGTCAATGAAAAACTGTTTTTT	CASSPGQVNEKLFF
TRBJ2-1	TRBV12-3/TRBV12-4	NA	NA	TGTGCCAGCAGCCGGGGAACCAATGAGCAGTTCTTC	CASSRGTNEQFF
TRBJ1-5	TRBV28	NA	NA	TGTGCCAGCAGTGCTGCGCAGCCCCAGCATTTT	CASSAAQPQHF
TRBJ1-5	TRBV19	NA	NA	TGTGCCAGTAGTTCAGGACTTGTTGGAGTGAGGGGCAATCAGCCCCAGCATTTT	CASSSGLVGVRGNQPQHF
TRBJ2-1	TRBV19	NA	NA	TGTGCCAGTAGACTCACCGACAGCTCCTACAATGAGCAGTTCTTC	CASRLTDSSYNEQFF
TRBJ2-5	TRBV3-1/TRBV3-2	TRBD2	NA	TGTGCCAGCAGCCCCACTAGCGGCCTCGGGACCCAGTACTTC	CASSPTSGLGTQYF
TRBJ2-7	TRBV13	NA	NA	TGTGCCAGCAGCTTAGGCAAAGGAGTAGAGCAGTACTTC	CASSLGKGVEQYF
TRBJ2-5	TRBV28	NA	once	TGTGCCAGCAAGGCGGGACCCAGAGAAGAGACCCAGTACTTC	CASKAGPREETQYF
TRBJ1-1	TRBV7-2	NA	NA	TGTGCCAGCAGCGGGGGCAGCGGACGAGCTTTCTTT	CASSGGSGRAFF
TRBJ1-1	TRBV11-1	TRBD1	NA	TGTGCCAGCAGCTTAGGCTTTCGGCAGGGGGCTGAAGCTTTCTTT	CASSLGFRQGAEAFF
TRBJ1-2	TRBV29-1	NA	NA	TGCAGCGCGACTGGGCTTTATGGCTACACCTTC	CSATGLYGYTF
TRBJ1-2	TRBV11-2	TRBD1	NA	TGTGCCAGCAGCTTAGCCCCGTTCGACAGGGATGGCTACACCTTC	CASSLAPFDRDGYTF
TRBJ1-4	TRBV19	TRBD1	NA	TGTGCCAGTAGGTACAGGGGAACTAATGAAAAACTGTTTTTT	CASRYRGTNEKLFF
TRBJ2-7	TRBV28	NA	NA	TGTGCCAGCACACCGGACCCAACAGGGTCCTCCTACGAGCAGTACTTC	CASTPDPTGSSYEQYF
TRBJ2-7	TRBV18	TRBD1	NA	TGTGCCAGCTCACCCTCGGGACAGGGCTACGAGCAGTACTTC	CASSPSGQGYEQYF
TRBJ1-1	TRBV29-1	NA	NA	TGCAGCGCAGAAGGAGGGATCCACACTGAAGCTTTCTTT	CSAEGGIHTEAFF
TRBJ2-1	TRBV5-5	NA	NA	TGTGCCAGCAGCCCGGACTGGAGCTCCTACAATGAGCAGTTCTTC	CASSPDWSSYNEQFF
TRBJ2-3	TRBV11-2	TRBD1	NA	TGTGCCAGCAGTTTAGACAGGGGGCCAGATACGCAGTATTTT	CASSLDRGPDTQYF
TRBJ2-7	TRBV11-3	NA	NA	TGTGCCAGCAGCCGCGGGTCGGACGAGCAGTACTTC	CASSRGSDEQYF
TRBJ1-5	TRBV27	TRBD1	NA	TGTGCCAGCAGACCCGGGACAGGGGTTCAGCCCCAGCATTTT	CASRPGTGVQPQHF
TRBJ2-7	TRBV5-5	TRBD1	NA	TGTGCCAGCAGCCCAGGGGGCGCCGAGCAGTACTTC	CASSPGGAEQYF
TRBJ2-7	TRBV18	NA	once	TGTGCCAGCTCACCCGTGGTAGCGTCAGGCGAGCAGTACTTC	CASSPVVASGEQYF
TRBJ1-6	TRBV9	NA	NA	TGTGCCAGCAGCCAAGAACAGGGTTATAATTCACCCCTCCACTTT	CASSQEQGYNSPLHF
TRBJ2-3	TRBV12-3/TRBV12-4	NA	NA	TGTGCCAGCAGTTCGCCCCGGTCAGATACGCAGTATTTT	CASSSPRSDTQYF
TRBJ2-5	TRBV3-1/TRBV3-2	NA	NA	TGTGCCAGCAGCCAAAGGGGGGGCGGGGGAAAGACCCAGTACTTC	CASSQRGGGGKTQYF
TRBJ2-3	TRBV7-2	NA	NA	TGTGCCAGCAAAACGACAGGATATAGCACAGATACGCAGTATTTT	CASKTTGYSTDTQYF
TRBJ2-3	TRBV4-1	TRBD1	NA	TGCGCCAGCAGCCAAGATCCCGGACAGGGGGCGTTTGGCACAGATACGCAGTATTTT	CASSQDPGQGAFGTDTQYF
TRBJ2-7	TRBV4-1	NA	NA	TGCGCCAGCAGCCAATTTACGTTAGCGGTCTCCTACGAGCAGTACTTC	CASSQFTLAVSYEQYF
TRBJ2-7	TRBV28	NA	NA	TGTGCCAGCAGTTTAGGACAGACCTCGCCTTACGAGCAGTACTTC	CASSLGQTSPYEQYF
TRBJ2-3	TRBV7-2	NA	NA	TGTGCCAGCAGCCGACTAGTCACAGATACGCAGTATTTT	CASSRLVTDTQYF
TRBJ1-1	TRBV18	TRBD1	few	TGTGCCAGCTCCCCATGGACAGGGGAGTTGACTGAAGCTTTCTTT	CASSPWTGELTEAFF
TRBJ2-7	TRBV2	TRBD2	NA	TGTGCCAGCGGGTTGGCGGGAGGGGGGTACGAGCAGTACTTC	CASGLAGGGYEQYF
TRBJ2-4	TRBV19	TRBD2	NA	TGTGCCAGTCTTTCTAGCGGAACCAAAAACATTCAGTACTTC	CASLSSGTKNIQYF
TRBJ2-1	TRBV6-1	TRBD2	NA	TGTGCCAGCAGTGAGGGTAGCGGGGGGGCCGGTGAGCAGTTCTTC	CASSEGSGGAGEQFF
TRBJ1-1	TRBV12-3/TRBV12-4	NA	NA	TGTGCCAGCAGTTTAACAAACACTGAAGCTTTCTTT	CASSLTNTEAFF
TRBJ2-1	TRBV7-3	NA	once	TGTGCCAGCAGCTCACAGGGCGGATCCTACAATGAGCAGTTCTTC	CASSSQGGSYNEQFF
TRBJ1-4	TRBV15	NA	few	TGTGCCACCAGCACAGGCGATTCGAGGGTGGGTGAAAAACTGTTTTTT	CATSTGDSRVGEKLFF
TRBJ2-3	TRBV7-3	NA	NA	TGTGCCAGCAGCCCTCGACCGGGGGTGACAGATACGCAGTATTTT	CASSPRPGVTDTQYF
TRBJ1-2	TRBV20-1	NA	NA	TGCAGCCCTAGAGGGGCGTCTGGCTACACCTTC	CSPRGASGYTF
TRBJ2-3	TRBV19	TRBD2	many	TGTGCCGCGGGCAGGACTAGCGGGAGCACAGATACGCAGTATTTT	CAAGRTSGSTDTQYF
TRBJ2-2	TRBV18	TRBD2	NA	TGTGCCAGCTCACCTTCGCGGGGGGGCCGGACCGGGGAGCTGTTTTTT	CASSPSRGGRTGELFF
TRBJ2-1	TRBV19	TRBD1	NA	TGTGCCAGTAGATGGGGGACAGGGGGTCCCAATGAGCAGTTCTTC	CASRWGTGGPNEQFF
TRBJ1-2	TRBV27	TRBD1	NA	TGTGCCAGCAACAAAACTACAGGGGCGGAGGGCTACACCTTC	CASNKTTGAEGYTF
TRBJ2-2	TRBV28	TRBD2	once	TGTGCCAGCTCGGTAGCGGGGGTAACCGGGGAGCTGTTTTTT	CASSVAGVTGELFF
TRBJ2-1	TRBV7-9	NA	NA	TGTGCCAGCAGCTCAGGGACAAGGGATGAGCAGTTCTTC	CASSSGTRDEQFF
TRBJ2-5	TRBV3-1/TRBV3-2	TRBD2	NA	TGTGCCAGCAGCCACCCCATTAGCGGGCGCAATCCCCAAGAGACCCAGTACTTC	CASSHPISGRNPQETQYF
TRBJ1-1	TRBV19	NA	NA	TGTGCCAGTAGTATATCGGGGGGCGCGACTGAAGCTTTCTTT	CASSISGGATEAFF
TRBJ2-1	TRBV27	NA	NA	TGTGCCAGCAGTTTGGCCCCATCGGGAGATGAGCAGTTCTTC	CASSLAPSGDEQFF
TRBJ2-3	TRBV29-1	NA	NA	TGCAGCGTTGAAGATTGGGGCGGGGCATCGAGAGATACGCAGTATTTT	CSVEDWGGASRDTQYF
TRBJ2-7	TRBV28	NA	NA	TGTGCCAGCAGGGCGGACAAAGGACGGCAATCCGGACGGGTTGACTTC	CASRADKGRQSGRVDF
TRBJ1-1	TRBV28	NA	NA	TGTGCCAGCACGATCCAGGGTTTAGGGAACACTGAAGCTTTCTTT	CASTIQGLGNTEAFF
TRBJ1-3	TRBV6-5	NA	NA	TGTGCCAGCACCCGGTCAAACTCTGGAAACACCATATATTTT	CASTRSNSGNTIYF